This T cell receptor beta chain was found in a study of blood T cell repertoires in COVID-19. Looking at the study overall: T cells, B-cell-depleted T cells, or PBMCs supplied cDNA or gDNA.

The table came from immunoSEQ multiplex PCR; TCRdb's copy has only in-frame clones and leaves some out. The sample has 250,000 or so clones; 80% to 90% are singletons. Germline V gives CDR1 LGHDT, CDR2 YNNKEL (reference sequence). Trimming removed 2 bases from V and 5 bases from J; junction bases left unmatched: 5. The CDR3 contains 16 residues. Participants came from roughly 24 US areas, aged about 18 to 95 years. Sequenced sample: PBMCs or T cells enriched from blood (not recorded which). The source of this sequence is a woman aged 40 to 50 who had been exposed to COVID-19. The chain combines TRBV3-1 (or the pseudogene TRBV3-2) with TRBJ2-1, with 11 bases fitting TRBD2. CDR3 nucleotides: TGTGCCAGCAGCCAACATTCTAGCGGGAGGAACAATGAGCAGTTCTTC. Encoded protein: CASSQHSSGRNNEQFF.